The entry that follows covers one T cell receptor beta chain sequence. As yet, its antigen is unknown. Making the TCR beta cDNA relied on 5'RACE template switching with UMIs. TCRdb reworked the 5' RACE reads into one entry per CDR3 protein, no DNA. This sample's table reports roughly 150,000 distinct CDR3 sequences. The data stem from a study of T cells expressing NK-cell markers. Study summary: Researchers got TCR beta repertoires out of sorted CD3+CD56+NKG2C+, CD3+CD56+NKG2C- and CD3+CD56-NKG2C+ T cells. HCMV seropositivity characterized most of the eight sequenced donors, and seronegativity one. The study, taken as a whole, reports: Dominant NKG2C+ clonotypes were found to form roughly 1.0-7.5% of CD8+ T cells in more than five donors.

Germline V gene data show CDR1 as SQVTM and CDR2 as ANQGSEA. The CDR3 sequence is 13 residues long. Sequencing was carried out using blood T cells: a sorted CD56 or NKG2C T cell subset, CD4+ or CD8+ T cells, or bulk PBMC T cells (not recorded which). The TCR sequence derives from a woman between 18 and 70 years old in good health. The chain recombines TRBV29-1 with TRBJ1-5; TCRdb outputs TRBD1, but without DNA this stays unchecked. The CDR3 is CSVGGTGSQPQHF.